The clone carrying this TCR beta chain was detected ten times or more. As yet, its antigen is unknown. This sample stems from a study of metastatic and nonmetastatic thyroid tumors. Overall study: Both malignant and benign thyroid patients supplied peripheral blood and tumor or nodule tissue samples, across which the repertoires of these patients were then compared.

V lost 9 bases to trimming and J lost 0 bases; unmatched junction nucleotides: 7. The CDR3 is made up of 14 amino acids. Germline-derived CDR1 and CDR2 are ENHRY and SYGVKD. In the original processing: For papillary thyroid cancer, a distant-metastasis classifier was constructed from CDR3 differences observed across clinicopathological groups. TCRdb re-called the PCR reads through MiXCR. For this entry, the V and J calls and clone size follow TCRdb and not the study's own pipeline. The top ten hold approximately 10% of the sample, which has about 15,000 clones, about a quarter seen once. Study outcomes and limitations: For both blood and tumor, malignant thyroid tumors reportedly showed significantly higher TCR beta diversity than benign nodules did.

Thyroid surgery took place with no prior treatment in any patient. Sequenced material: tumor tissue. The chain carries TRBV10-3 and TRBJ2-7, with 8 bases aligning to TRBD1. The source of this sequence is a female donor with papillary thyroid cancer or a benign thyroid nodule (not recorded which). Some clones in this sample may be carry-over from other donors' samples. CDR3 sequence (DNA): TGTGCCATTCTCCGGACAGGGAGCTCCTACGAGCAGTACTTC. This codes for CAILRTGSSYEQYF.